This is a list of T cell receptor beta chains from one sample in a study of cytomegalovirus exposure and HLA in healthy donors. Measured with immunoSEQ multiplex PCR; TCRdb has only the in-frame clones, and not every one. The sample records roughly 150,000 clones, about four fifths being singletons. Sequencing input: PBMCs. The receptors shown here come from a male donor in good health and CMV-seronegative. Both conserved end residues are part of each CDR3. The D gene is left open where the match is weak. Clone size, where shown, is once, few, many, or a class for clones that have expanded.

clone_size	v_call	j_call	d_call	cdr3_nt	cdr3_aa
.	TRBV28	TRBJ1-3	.	TGTGCCAGCAGTTTAGGGGCTTACCAGGAAAACACCATATATTTT	CASSLGAYQENTIYF
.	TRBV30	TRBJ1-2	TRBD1	TGTGCCTGGAGTGACAGGGGGCCGAAGGGCTACACCTTC	CAWSDRGPKGYTF
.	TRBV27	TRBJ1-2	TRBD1	TGTGCCAGCAGCAACGGACAGGGAAACTATGGCTACACCTTC	CASSNGQGNYGYTF
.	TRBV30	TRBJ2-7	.	TGTGCCTGGAGTCACGGGTCAAACCGCTACGAGCAGTACTTC	CAWSHGSNRYEQYF
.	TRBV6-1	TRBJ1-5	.	TGTGCCAGCAGTGAAATAAGAGTCACAGGGTCTCAGCCCCAGCATTTT	CASSEIRVTGSQPQHF
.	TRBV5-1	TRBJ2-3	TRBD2	TGCGCCAGCAGCCCGGGGCGGGGGGGCGAGGATACGCAGTATTTT	CASSPGRGGEDTQYF
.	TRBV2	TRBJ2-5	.	TGTGCCAGCACCCGTTCGGGAGAGACCCAGTACTTC	CASTRSGETQYF
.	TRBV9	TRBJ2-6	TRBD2	TGTGCCAGCAGCCCCCAAAGGTCTAGCGGGAGATCTAGGGCCAACGTCCTGACTTTC	CASSPQRSSGRSRANVLTF
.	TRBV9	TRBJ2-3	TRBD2	TGTGCCAGCAGCGTAGCTACCCCTGCGGGGGGCCTCACAGATACGCAGTATTTT	CASSVATPAGGLTDTQYF
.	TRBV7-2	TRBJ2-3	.	TGTGCCAGCAGCTTATCCGCCCTATGGTCAAGCACAGATACGCAGTATTTT	CASSLSALWSSTDTQYF
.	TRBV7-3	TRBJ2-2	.	TGTGCCAGCAGCTTAGGGGCAGGATCCACCGGGGAGCTGTTTTTT	CASSLGAGSTGELFF
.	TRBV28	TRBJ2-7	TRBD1	TGTGCCAGCAGGCCACCCGGGACAGTCGGCGAGCAGTACTTC	CASRPPGTVGEQYF
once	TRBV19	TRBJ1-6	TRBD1	TGTGCCAGTAGCAGGGACAGGGATAGGCCACCCCTCCACTTT	CASSRDRDRPPLHF
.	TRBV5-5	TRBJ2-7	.	TGTGCCAGCAGCTACGGGACATACTACGAGCAGTACTTC	CASSYGTYYEQYF
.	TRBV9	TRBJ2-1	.	TGTGCCAGCAGCGTAGCAGGGGAGACTTACAATGAGCAGTTCTTC	CASSVAGETYNEQFF
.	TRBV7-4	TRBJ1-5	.	TGTGCCAGCAGCTTAGAGGACATGGAGATGGATAGCAATCAGCCCCAGCATTTT	CASSLEDMEMDSNQPQHF
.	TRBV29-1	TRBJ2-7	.	TGCAGCGTTGATGATGGAGGAGACGAGCAGTACTTC	CSVDDGGDEQYF
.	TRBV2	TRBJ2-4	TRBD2	TGTGCCAGCAGGGGCTGGGGTAGCGGGGGAAACATTCAGTACTTC	CASRGWGSGGNIQYF
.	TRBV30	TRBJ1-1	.	TGTGCCTGGAGTGTACAGGAAGCTTTCTTT	CAWSVQEAFF
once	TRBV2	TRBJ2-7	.	TGTGCCAGCAGTGAAGGAGTCGAGCAGTACTTC	CASSEGVEQYF
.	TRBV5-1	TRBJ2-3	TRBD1	TGCGCCAGCAGCTTACAGGGGCAGGACACAGATACGCAGTATTTT	CASSLQGQDTDTQYF
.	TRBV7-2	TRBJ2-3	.	TGTGCCAGCACGACCCCCTGGGGGGACACAGATACGCAGTATTTT	CASTTPWGDTDTQYF
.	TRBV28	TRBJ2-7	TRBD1	TGTGCCAGCAGTTCCTTAGACAGGGTCAGAGCTGACGAGCAGTACTTC	CASSSLDRVRADEQYF
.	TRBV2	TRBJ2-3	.	TGTGCCAGCAACGGCCAGGGTAGTGGGAGGACAGATACGCAGTATTTT	CASNGQGSGRTDTQYF
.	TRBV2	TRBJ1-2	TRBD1	TGTGCCAGCAGTGAAGCGCAGGGGGCCGGTGGCTACACCTTC	CASSEAQGAGGYTF
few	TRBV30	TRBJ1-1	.	TGTGCCTGGAGCCCAGGCACTGAAGCTTTCTTT	CAWSPGTEAFF
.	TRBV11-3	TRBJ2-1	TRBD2	TGTGCCAGCAGCTTAGGCGGGACTACCACGTATGAGCAGTTCTTC	CASSLGGTTTYEQFF
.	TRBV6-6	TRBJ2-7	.	TGTGCCAGCAGTTCCGACTCTCTCGGGTACTACGAGCAGTACTTC	CASSSDSLGYYEQYF
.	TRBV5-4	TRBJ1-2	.	TGTGCCAGCAGCCGCGGGTCTAACTATGGCTACACCTTC	CASSRGSNYGYTF
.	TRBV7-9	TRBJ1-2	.	TGTGCCAGCAGCTTAGAAGTGACATTGAACTATGGCTACACCTTC	CASSLEVTLNYGYTF
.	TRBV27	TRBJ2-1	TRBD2	TGTGCCAGCAGTTTGGCGGGAGGCAATGAGCAGTTCTTC	CASSLAGGNEQFF
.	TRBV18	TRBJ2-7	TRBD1	TGTGCCAGCTCACCCCGCGGACAGGGCCTCGAGCAGTACTTC	CASSPRGQGLEQYF
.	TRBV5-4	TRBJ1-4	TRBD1	TGTGCCAGCAGGGGGACAGAGTCTGAAAAACTGTTTTTT	CASRGTESEKLFF